These 6 T cell receptor beta chains share one sample of origin, sequenced in a study of blood T cell repertoires in COVID-19. Sequenced by immunoSEQ multiplex PCR; TCRdb stores in-frame clones only, minus some. The table has 270,000 or so clones, 85% to 90% seen once. Sequenced input: PBMCs or T cells enriched from blood (not recorded which). The receptors here all came from a woman in her twenties or thirties with acute COVID-19.

The chain recombines TRBV6-5 with TRBJ1-2, with D unresolved. Between the trimmed V and J ends, which lost 0 bases and 0 bases, there was a span of 8 bases. This CDR3 region has 15 residues. Germline V lookup: CDR1 MNHEY, CDR2 SVGAGI. DNA of the CDR3: TGTGCCAGCAGTTACTCATATCTTTCTAACTATGGCTACACCTTC. This translates into CASSYSYLSNYGYTF.

For the CDR3, the DNA is TGTGCCACCACAGGGAGGGACACCGGGGAGCTGTTTTTT. Protein product: CATTGRDTGELFF. This sequence joins TRBV24-1 and TRBJ2-2; 7 positions match TRBD2. In germline, CDR1 is KGHDR, CDR2 SFDVKD. The CDR3 runs 13 residues. The trim removed 8 bases at V and 3 bases at J, leaving 2 bases unmatched.

V and J are TRBV10-3 and TRBJ2-2; D is unresolved. Germline CDR1 and CDR2: ENHRY and SYGVKD. The CDR3 length is 14 residues. Trimming removed 0 bases from V and 5 bases from J, with 7 bases in between. CDR3 DNA sequence: TGTGCCATCAGTGAGTCCGCGGTAACCGGGGAGCTGTTTTTT. Amino acids: CAISESAVTGELFF.

This chain connects TRBV5-1 to TRBJ2-3, with D maybe TRBD1 (5 bases). Trimming shortened V by 4 bases and J by 4 bases, and 10 bases separated the two germline ends. This CDR3 region has 13 residues. Germline V gene data show CDR1 as SGHRS and CDR2 as YFSETQ. CDR3 residues: CASSPGRADTQYF. The CDR3 region has the DNA TGCGCCAGCAGCCCGGGCAGGGCAGATACGCAGTATTTT.

This rearrangement joins TRBV18 to TRBJ2-7; 8 bases line up with TRBD1. CDR3 length equals 14 residues. The V and J ends lost 6 bases and 5 bases, in that order; junction bases with no gene match: 9. The germline V gene encodes CDR1 KGHSH and CDR2 LQKENI. This chain's CDR3 is CASSTGRGPHEQYF. The CDR3 coding sequence is TGTGCCAGCTCGACGGGCAGGGGGCCCCACGAGCAGTACTTC.

The gene calls are TRBV15 and TRBJ2-7, with TRBD2 as a possible D gene (7 bases). Germline V gives CDR1 LNHNV, CDR2 YYDKDF (reference sequence). This CDR3 comprises 14 residues. The ends were cut back, 5 bases at V and 7 bases at J, with 18 bases in the middle. CDR3 coding DNA: TGTGCCACCAGCGAAGGGGGGGCCTCTTGGGAGCAGTACTTC. As protein: CATSEGGASWEQYF.